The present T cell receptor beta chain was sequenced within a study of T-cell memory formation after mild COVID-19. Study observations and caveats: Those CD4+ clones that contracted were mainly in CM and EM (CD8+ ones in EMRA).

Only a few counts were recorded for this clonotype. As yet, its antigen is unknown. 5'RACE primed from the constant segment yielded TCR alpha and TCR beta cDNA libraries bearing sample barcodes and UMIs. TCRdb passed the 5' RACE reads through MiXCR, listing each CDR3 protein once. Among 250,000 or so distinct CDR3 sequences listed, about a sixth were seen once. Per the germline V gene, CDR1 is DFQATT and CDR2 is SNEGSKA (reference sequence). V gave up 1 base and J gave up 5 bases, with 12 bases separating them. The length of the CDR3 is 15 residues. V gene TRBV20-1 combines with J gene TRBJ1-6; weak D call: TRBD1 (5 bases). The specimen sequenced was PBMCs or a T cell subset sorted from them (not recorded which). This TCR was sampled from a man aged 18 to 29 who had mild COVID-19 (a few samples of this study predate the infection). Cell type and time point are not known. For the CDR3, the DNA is TGCAGTGCTAGAGGACCGGGACGAAATAATTCACCCCTCCACTTT. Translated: CSARGPGRNNSPLHF.